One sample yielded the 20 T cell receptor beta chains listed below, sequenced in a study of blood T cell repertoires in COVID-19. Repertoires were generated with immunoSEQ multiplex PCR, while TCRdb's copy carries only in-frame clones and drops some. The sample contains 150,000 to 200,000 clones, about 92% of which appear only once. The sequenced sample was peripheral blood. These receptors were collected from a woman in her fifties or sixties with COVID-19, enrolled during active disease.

CDR3 residues: CASSSGTITAGYTF. The CDR3 DNA reads as TGTGCCAGCAGCAGCGGGACAATCACGGCTGGCTACACCTTC. This chain connects TRBV5-6 to TRBJ1-2; TRBD1 might be the D (6 bases). The germline CDR1 and CDR2 sequences are SGHDT and YYEEEE. V lost 4 bases to trimming and J lost 7 bases, with 17 bases between them. The CDR3 sequence is 14 residues long. The entire variable domain, with the rest obtained from reference TRBV5-6 and TRBJ1-2, is as follows: DAGVTQSPTHLIKTRGQQVTLRCSPKSGHDTVSWYQQALGQGPQFIFQYYEEEERQRGNFPDRFSGHQFPNYSSELNVNALLLGDSALYLCASSSGTITAGYTFGSGTRLTVV.

CDR3 sequence reads: CAFSPGRGGRSPLHF. The CDR3 coding sequence is TGTGCCTTCTCCCCGGGGAGAGGGGGTCGGTCACCCCTCCACTTT. The chain uses TRBV30 and TRBJ1-6, with D possibly TRBD1 on 6 matching bases. Trimming took 7 bases from V and 10 from J, leaving 23 bases between them. The CDR3 consists of 15 residues. Germline V gives CDR1 GTSNPN, CDR2 SVGIG (reference sequence). Drawing the rest from reference TRBV30 and TRBJ1-6, the complete variable domain is SQTIHQWPATLVQPVGSPLSLECTVEGTSNPNLYWYRQAAGRGLQLLFYSVGIGQISSEVPQNLSASRPQDRQFILSSKKLLLSDSGFYLCAFSPGRGGRSPLHFGNGTRLTVT.

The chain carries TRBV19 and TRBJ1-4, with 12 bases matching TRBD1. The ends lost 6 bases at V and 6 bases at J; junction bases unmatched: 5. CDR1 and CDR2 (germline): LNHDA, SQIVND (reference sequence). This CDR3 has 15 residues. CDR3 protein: CASRGTGGADEKLFF. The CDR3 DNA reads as TGTGCCAGTAGGGGGACAGGGGGCGCGGATGAAAAACTGTTTTTT.

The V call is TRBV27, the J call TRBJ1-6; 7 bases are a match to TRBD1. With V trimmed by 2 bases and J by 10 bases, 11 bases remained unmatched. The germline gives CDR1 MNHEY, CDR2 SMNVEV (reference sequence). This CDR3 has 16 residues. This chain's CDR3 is CASSLVGGLGISPLHF. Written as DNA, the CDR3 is TGTGCCAGCAGTTTAGTAGGGGGCCTCGGGATCTCACCCCTCCACTTT.

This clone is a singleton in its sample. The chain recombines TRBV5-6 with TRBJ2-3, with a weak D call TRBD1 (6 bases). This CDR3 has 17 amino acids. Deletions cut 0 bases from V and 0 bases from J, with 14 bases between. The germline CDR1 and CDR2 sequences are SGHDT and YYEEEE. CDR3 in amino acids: CASSLAFGTTSTDTQYF. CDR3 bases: TGTGCCAGCAGCTTGGCCTTCGGGACAACGAGCACAGATACGCAGTATTTT.

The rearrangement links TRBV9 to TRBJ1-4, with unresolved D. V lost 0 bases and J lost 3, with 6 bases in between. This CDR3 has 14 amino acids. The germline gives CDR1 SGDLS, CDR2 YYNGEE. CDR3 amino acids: CASSVGTSNEKLFF. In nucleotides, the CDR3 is TGTGCCAGCAGCGTAGGCACATCTAATGAAAAACTGTTTTTT.

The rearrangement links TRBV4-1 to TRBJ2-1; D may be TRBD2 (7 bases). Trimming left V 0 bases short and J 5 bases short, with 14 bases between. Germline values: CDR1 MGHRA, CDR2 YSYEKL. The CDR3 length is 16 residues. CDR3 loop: CASSQEGGGGHNEQFF. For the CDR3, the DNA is TGCGCCAGCAGCCAAGAGGGGGGCGGGGGCCACAATGAGCAGTTCTTC.

CDR3 coding DNA: TGTGCCAGCTCACCACCGGGGCAGGCCTACGAGCAGTACTTC. It codes for CASSPPGQAYEQYF. The chain couples TRBV18 to TRBJ2-7, with D perhaps TRBD1 (5 bases). V lost 0 bases, J lost 2 bases, and 8 bases lay in between. Germline V lookup: CDR1 KGHSH, CDR2 LQKENI. The CDR3 runs 14 residues.

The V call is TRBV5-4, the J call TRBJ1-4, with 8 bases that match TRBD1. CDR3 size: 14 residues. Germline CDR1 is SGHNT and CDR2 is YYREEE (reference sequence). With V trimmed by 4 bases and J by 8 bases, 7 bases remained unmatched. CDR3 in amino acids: CASSPDRVGEKLFF. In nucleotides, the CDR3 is TGTGCCAGCAGCCCGGACAGGGTTGGGGAAAAACTGTTTTTT.

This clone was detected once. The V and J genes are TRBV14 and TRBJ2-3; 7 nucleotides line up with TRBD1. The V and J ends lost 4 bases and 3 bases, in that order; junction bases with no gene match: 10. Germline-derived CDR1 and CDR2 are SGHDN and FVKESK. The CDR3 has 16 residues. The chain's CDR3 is CASSPYQGTATDTQYF. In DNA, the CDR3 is TGTGCCAGCAGCCCGTATCAGGGGACAGCAACAGATACGCAGTATTTT.

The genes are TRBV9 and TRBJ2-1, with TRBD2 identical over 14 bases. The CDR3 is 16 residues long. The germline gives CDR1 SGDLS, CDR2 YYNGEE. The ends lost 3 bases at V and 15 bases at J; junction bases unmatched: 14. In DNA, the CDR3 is TGTGCCAGCAGCGCCTCAGGGACTAGCGGGGGTCAGGGGCGGTTCTTC. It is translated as CASSASGTSGGQGRFF.

Written as DNA, the CDR3 is TGTGCCAGCAGCTTGGGGTGGGAGGGGGGCTCGAATACGCAGTATTTT. Its translation is CASSLGWEGGSNTQYF. The rearrangement uses TRBV5-6 and TRBJ2-3, with a possible D match to TRBD2 (7 bases). Germline-derived CDR1 and CDR2 are SGHDT and YYEEEE. The length of the CDR3 is 16 residues. V dropped 0 bases and J dropped 7 bases, with 18 bases sitting between them.

The CDR3 reads CASSLRYSQNEKLFF. The CDR3 DNA is TGTGCCAGCAGCTTACGGTACAGCCAAAATGAAAAACTGTTTTTT. The V and J genes are TRBV7-6 and TRBJ1-4, with D unresolved. Germline V lookup: CDR1 SGHVS, CDR2 FNYEAQ. V lost 2 bases, J lost 5 bases, and 12 bases lay in between. The CDR3 is made up of 15 amino acids. The full variable domain, its missing parts supplied by reference TRBV7-6 and TRBJ1-4, is GAGVSQSPRYKVTKRGQDVALRCDPISGHVSLYWYRQALGQGPEFLTYFNYEAQQDKSGLPNDRFSAERPEGSISTLTIQRTEQRDSAMYRCASSLRYSQNEKLFFGSGTQLSVL.

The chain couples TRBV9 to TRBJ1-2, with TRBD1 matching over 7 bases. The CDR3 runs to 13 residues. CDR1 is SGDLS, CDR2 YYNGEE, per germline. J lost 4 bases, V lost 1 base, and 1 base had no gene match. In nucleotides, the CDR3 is TGTGCCAGCAGCGTACAGGGGGGCTATGGCTACACCTTC. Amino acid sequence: CASSVQGGYGYTF.

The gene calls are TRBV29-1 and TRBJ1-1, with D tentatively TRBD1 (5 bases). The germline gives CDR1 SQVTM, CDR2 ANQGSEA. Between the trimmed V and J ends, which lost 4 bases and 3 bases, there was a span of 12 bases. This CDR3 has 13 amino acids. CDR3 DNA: TGCAGCGTTGTTCAGGCCAGGGACACTGAAGCTTTCTTT. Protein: CSVVQARDTEAFF.

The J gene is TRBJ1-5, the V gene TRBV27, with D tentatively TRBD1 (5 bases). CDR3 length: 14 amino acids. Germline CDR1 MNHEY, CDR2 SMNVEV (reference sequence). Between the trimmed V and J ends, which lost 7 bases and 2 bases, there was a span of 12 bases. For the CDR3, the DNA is TGTGCCAGCACGGGGGGGGGAGGCAATCAGCCCCAGCATTTT. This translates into CASTGGGGNQPQHF.

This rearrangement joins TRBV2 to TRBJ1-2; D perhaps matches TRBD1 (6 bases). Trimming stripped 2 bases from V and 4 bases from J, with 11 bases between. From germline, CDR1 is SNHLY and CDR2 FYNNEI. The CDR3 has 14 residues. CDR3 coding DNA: TGTGCCAGCAGTGAACAGGGGCCTAGCTATGGCTACACCTTC. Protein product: CASSEQGPSYGYTF. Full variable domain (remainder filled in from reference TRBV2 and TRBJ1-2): EPEVTQTPSHQVTQMGQEVILRCVPISNHLYFYWYRQILGQKVEFLVSFYNNEISEKSEIFDDQFSVERPDGSNFTLKIRSTKLEDSAMYFCASSEQGPSYGYTFGSGTRLTVV.

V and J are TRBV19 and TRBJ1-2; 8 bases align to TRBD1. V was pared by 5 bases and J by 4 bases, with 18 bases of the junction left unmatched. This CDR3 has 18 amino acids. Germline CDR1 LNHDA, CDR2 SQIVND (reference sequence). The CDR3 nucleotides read TGTGCCAGTAGTTTCCCAGGGAGCAGAGACAGGGGCTTCTATGGCTACACCTTC. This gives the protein CASSFPGSRDRGFYGYTF.

In nucleotides, the CDR3 is TGTGCCAGCAGCCCCGCCTCGGGACTCTGGACAGATACGCAGTATTTT. It translates to CASSPASGLWTDTQYF. The chain employs TRBV7-2 and TRBJ2-3; TRBD2 might be the D (6 bases). The CDR3 spans 16 residues. V was cut by 5 bases and J by 3 bases, with 18 bases left in between. Germline values: CDR1 SGHTA, CDR2 FQGNSA.

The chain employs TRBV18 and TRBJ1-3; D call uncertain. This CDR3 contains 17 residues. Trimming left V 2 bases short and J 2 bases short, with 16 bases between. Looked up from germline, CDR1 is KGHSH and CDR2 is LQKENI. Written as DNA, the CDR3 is TGTGCCAGCTCACCATCGGGCGGGTTGAGACCTGGAAACACCATATATTTT. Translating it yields CASSPSGGLRPGNTIYF.